This entry is about one T cell receptor (beta chain). Its antigen is undetermined. The sample is drawn from a study of Ad26.COV2.S vaccination and SARS-CoV-2 variants. Study background: The vaccine Ad26.COV2.S was put into the muscle once, or twice with 56 days between. Broader study findings: It was found that vaccine and placebo recipients had similar non-spike TCR breadth. Spike-specific TCR breadth ran higher among vaccine recipients than placebo recipients.

The treatment was: roughly 20 received Ad26.COV2.S at low or high dose, single or two shots; roughly five received placebo; per-sample allocation not given. Collection of the samples took place on day 63 after the first injection of vaccine or placebo. It was Wuhan-strain SARS-CoV-2 spike that the Ad26 vaccine vector expressed. V gave up 0 bases and J gave up 6 bases, with 17 bases separating them. Germline CDR1 and CDR2: KGHSH and LQKENI. The CDR3 length is 16 residues. Sequenced by immunoSEQ multiplex PCR; TCRdb stores in-frame clones only, minus some. The table lists under 600,000 clones, roughly 87% of them singletons.

The V gene is TRBV18, the J gene TRBJ1-2, with D perhaps matching TRBD1 (5 bases). This receptor was taken from a person between 18 and 65 years old who received the Ad26.COV2.S COVID-19 vaccine or a placebo. This sample comprised peripheral blood, obtained in a trial of Ad26.COV2.S vaccine versus placebo. This CDR3 is CASSPPRPRVEDGYTF. The CDR3 coding sequence is TGTGCCAGCTCACCACCTCGACCCAGGGTCGAAGATGGCTACACCTTC. Full variable domain (missing parts from reference TRBV18 and TRBJ1-2): NAGVMQNPRHLVRRRGQEARLRCSPMKGHSHVYWYRQLPEEGLKFMVYLQKENIIDESGMPKERFSAEFPKEGPSILRIQQVVRGDSAAYFCASSPPRPRVEDGYTFGSGTRLTVV.